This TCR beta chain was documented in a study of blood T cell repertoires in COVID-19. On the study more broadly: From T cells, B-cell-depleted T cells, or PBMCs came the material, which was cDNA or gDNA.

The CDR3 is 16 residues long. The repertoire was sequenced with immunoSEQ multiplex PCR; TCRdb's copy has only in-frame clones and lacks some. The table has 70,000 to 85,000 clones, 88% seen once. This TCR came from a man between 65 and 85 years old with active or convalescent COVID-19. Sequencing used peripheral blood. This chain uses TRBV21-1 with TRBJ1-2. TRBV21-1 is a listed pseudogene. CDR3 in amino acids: CASSKDGRGANYGYTF. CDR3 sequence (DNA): TGTGCCAGCAGCAAAGATGGGAGGGGAGCTAACTATGGCTACACCTTC.